A selection of T cell receptor beta chains follows, all from one sample in a study of Ad26.COV2.S vaccination and SARS-CoV-2 variants. The assay was immunoSEQ multiplex PCR, and TCRdb's table has in-frame clones only and misses some. The sample carries roughly 680,000 clones, approximately 88% recorded once. Sample: peripheral blood, taken in a trial of Ad26.COV2.S vaccine versus placebo. These receptors originate from a person aged 18-65 years who received the Ad26.COV2.S COVID-19 vaccine or a placebo. Both conserved end residues are part of each CDR3. Fields, in order: J gene, D gene, V gene, clone size, CDR3 DNA, CDR3 protein. The D gene is left open where the match is weak. Not every row has a clone size; where given, it reads once, few, many or a size class.

J: TRBJ2-7; D: TRBD2; V: TRBV3-1/TRBV3-2; size: .; DNA: TGTGCCAGCAGCTCACGGTTCAGCGGGAGTTACGAGCAGTACTTC; CDR3: CASSSRFSGSYEQYF
J: TRBJ2-6; D: .; V: TRBV5-4; size: once; DNA: TGTGCCAGCAGCTTGCAACGAGGGGCTGGGGCCAACGTCCTGACTTTC; CDR3: CASSLQRGAGANVLTF
J: TRBJ1-1; D: .; V: TRBV6-5; size: .; DNA: TGTGCCAGCAGAAGGGACGGAAACCTCAACACTGAAGCTTTCTTT; CDR3: CASRRDGNLNTEAFF
J: TRBJ2-2; D: .; V: TRBV19; size: .; DNA: TGTGCCAGTAGTTCCGACAGAAACACCGGGGAGCTGTTTTTT; CDR3: CASSSDRNTGELFF
J: TRBJ2-4; D: TRBD1; V: TRBV19; size: .; DNA: TGTGCCAGTAGTATAGCTGGACAGGGGGCGCAAAACATTCAGTACTTC; CDR3: CASSIAGQGAQNIQYF
J: TRBJ2-1; D: TRBD1; V: TRBV5-4; size: .; DNA: TGTGCCAGCAGCCCGACAGGGGGCAGGAGCTCCTACAATGAGCAGTTCTTC; CDR3: CASSPTGGRSSYNEQFF
J: TRBJ2-1; D: TRBD2; V: TRBV5-1; size: .; DNA: TGCGCCAGCAGCCCCCGCGGGACTAAAAGACAAGAACTCTACAATGAGCAGTTCTTC; CDR3: CASSPRGTKRQELYNEQFF
J: TRBJ1-3; D: .; V: TRBV30; size: .; DNA: TGTGCCTGGAGTGTAAACGGCGGAAACACCATATATTTT; CDR3: CAWSVNGGNTIYF
J: TRBJ2-3; D: .; V: TRBV10-1; size: once; DNA: TGCGCCAGCAGTCTTCGGGAAAGCACAGATACGCAGTATTTT; CDR3: CASSLRESTDTQYF
J: TRBJ2-3; D: TRBD2; V: TRBV18; size: .; DNA: TGTGCCAGCTCACCTTGGGCTAGCGGAACCGGCTCTAGCACAGATACGCAGTATTTT; CDR3: CASSPWASGTGSSTDTQYF
J: TRBJ1-1; D: .; V: TRBV7-9; size: .; DNA: TGTGCCAGCAGCTTAGTGGGCAGGGTGAGCACTGAAGCTTTCTTT; CDR3: CASSLVGRVSTEAFF
J: TRBJ2-5; D: .; V: TRBV5-1; size: .; DNA: TGCGCCAGCAGCTTCACCCCAGGGGGGGGAGAGACCCAGTACTTC; CDR3: CASSFTPGGGETQYF
J: TRBJ2-7; D: .; V: TRBV27; size: .; DNA: TGTGCCAGCAGTTTAACGTTGACCTATAACTACGAGCAGTACTTC; CDR3: CASSLTLTYNYEQYF
J: TRBJ2-2; D: .; V: TRBV27; size: .; DNA: TGTGCCAGCAGCCCTCCCGGGGGCACCGGGGAGCTGTTTTTT; CDR3: CASSPPGGTGELFF
J: TRBJ1-2; D: .; V: TRBV5-1; size: once; DNA: TGCGCCAGCAGCTCGGCGACAGCTAACTATGGCTACACCTTC; CDR3: CASSSATANYGYTF
J: TRBJ2-7; D: .; V: TRBV6-5; size: few; DNA: TGTGCCAGCAGTCCGCCGGGGGACGTACCCTACGAGCAGTACTTC; CDR3: CASSPPGDVPYEQYF
J: TRBJ2-5; D: .; V: TRBV30; size: .; DNA: TGTGCCTGGAGTGTGAGCAGCCAAGAGACCCAGTACTTC; CDR3: CAWSVSSQETQYF
J: TRBJ2-5; D: TRBD2; V: TRBV7-9; size: .; DNA: TGTGCCAGCAGCTCCGGACTAGCGGGAGCGTGGTGGGAGACCCAGTACTTC; CDR3: CASSSGLAGAWWETQYF
J: TRBJ1-2; D: TRBD1; V: TRBV18; size: .; DNA: TGTGCCAGCTCGTACAGGGGCCCCGACTATGGCTACACCTTC; CDR3: CASSYRGPDYGYTF
J: TRBJ2-5; D: .; V: TRBV3-1/TRBV3-2; size: .; DNA: TGTGCCAGCAGCCCGGGGGACAGTATTATCCAAGAGACCCAGTACTTC; CDR3: CASSPGDSIIQETQYF
J: TRBJ2-3; D: TRBD1; V: TRBV5-1; size: .; DNA: TGCGCCAGCAGCTTACAGGGGGAAAGCATAGATACGCAGTATTTT; CDR3: CASSLQGESIDTQYF
J: TRBJ1-2; D: .; V: TRBV3-1/TRBV3-2; size: .; DNA: TGTGCCAGCAGCCTCCCCGGGGAGGGTAAGGACTATGGCTACACCTTC; CDR3: CASSLPGEGKDYGYTF
J: TRBJ2-2; D: .; V: TRBV19; size: .; DNA: TGTGCCAGTTCCGGCGGGGCAACCGGGGAGCTGTTTTTT; CDR3: CASSGGATGELFF
J: TRBJ2-5; D: TRBD1; V: TRBV20-1; size: .; DNA: TGCAGTGCTAGTGGGGACAGAAGTCGACAAGAGACCCAGTACTTC; CDR3: CSASGDRSRQETQYF
J: TRBJ1-3; D: .; V: TRBV5-1; size: .; DNA: TGCGCCAGCAGCTTGGGGAGGGCTGGAAACACCATATATTTT; CDR3: CASSLGRAGNTIYF
J: TRBJ1-4; D: TRBD1; V: TRBV18; size: .; DNA: TGTGCCAGCTCACCGACCGGGACAGTAGAAAAACTGTTTTTT; CDR3: CASSPTGTVEKLFF
J: TRBJ1-1; D: .; V: TRBV7-3; size: .; DNA: TGTGCCAGCAGCCAGGGCCCGAACACTGAAGCTTTCTTT; CDR3: CASSQGPNTEAFF
J: TRBJ2-7; D: .; V: TRBV4-2; size: .; DNA: TGTGCCAGCAGCCAGTCGAATAGCGGCCCGGACGAGCAGTACTTC; CDR3: CASSQSNSGPDEQYF
J: TRBJ2-7; D: TRBD1; V: TRBV10-3; size: .; DNA: TGTGCCATCAGTGAGTCGACAGGGGGGTACGAGCAGTACTTC; CDR3: CAISESTGGYEQYF
J: TRBJ2-7; D: TRBD2; V: TRBV29-1; size: few; DNA: TGCAGCGTTGCCCACGGGACTACCGTCAGGGAGCAGTACTTC; CDR3: CSVAHGTTVREQYF
J: TRBJ1-1; D: TRBD1; V: TRBV7-2; size: .; DNA: TGTGCCAGCAGCTTCCGGACAGGGATCACTGAAGCTTTCTTT; CDR3: CASSFRTGITEAFF
J: TRBJ2-6; D: TRBD2; V: TRBV5-1; size: .; DNA: TGCGCCAGCAGCGCGGGAGGCACCTCTGGGGCCAACGTCCTGACTTTC; CDR3: CASSAGGTSGANVLTF
J: TRBJ1-5; D: .; V: TRBV4-2; size: few; DNA: TGTGCCAGCAGCCCCTCCCGGAGCAATCAGCCCCAGCATTTT; CDR3: CASSPSRSNQPQHF
J: TRBJ2-4; D: .; V: TRBV5-1; size: .; DNA: TGCGCCAGCAGCTTGGGGGTTGGCCTAGCCAAAAACATTCAGTACTTC; CDR3: CASSLGVGLAKNIQYF
J: TRBJ1-2; D: .; V: TRBV24-1; size: .; DNA: TGTGCCACCAGGGGGTCGGGGGGAAGAGATGGCTACACCTTC; CDR3: CATRGSGGRDGYTF
J: TRBJ2-2; D: .; V: TRBV5-4; size: .; DNA: TGTGCCAGCAGCTTGGGGAGACAGGGAGGGTACACCGGGGAGCTGTTTTTT; CDR3: CASSLGRQGGYTGELFF
J: TRBJ2-2; D: .; V: TRBV7-8; size: few; DNA: TGTGCCAGCAGCCCCCGTCTCACCGGGGAGCTGTTTTTT; CDR3: CASSPRLTGELFF
J: TRBJ2-3; D: .; V: TRBV19; size: .; DNA: TGTGCCAGTAGTATGGGGTTGGGCACAGATACGCAGTATTTT; CDR3: CASSMGLGTDTQYF
J: TRBJ1-5; D: .; V: TRBV7-8; size: few; DNA: TGTGCCAGCAGCTCAGCCGTCCGGAGCAATCAGCCCCAGCATTTT; CDR3: CASSSAVRSNQPQHF
J: TRBJ1-5; D: .; V: TRBV2; size: once; DNA: TGTGCCAGCAGCGGGGCCCAAGCCAATCAGCCCCAGCATTTT; CDR3: CASSGAQANQPQHF
J: TRBJ1-4; D: TRBD1; V: TRBV27; size: once; DNA: TGTGCCAGCAGTCGACAGGGTTCAAATGAAAAACTGTTTTTT; CDR3: CASSRQGSNEKLFF
J: TRBJ2-3; D: TRBD2; V: TRBV6-5; size: .; DNA: TGTGCCAGCAGCAGACTAGCGGAGGGAGGGGATACGCAGTATTTT; CDR3: CASSRLAEGGDTQYF
J: TRBJ2-1; D: TRBD2; V: TRBV7-9; size: .; DNA: TGTGCCAGCAGCCCCCCCGGGGGGGGCTACTCCTACAATGAGCAGTTCTTC; CDR3: CASSPPGGGYSYNEQFF
J: TRBJ2-2; D: .; V: TRBV19; size: .; DNA: TGTGCCAGTAACCCCCTTAAATTCACCGGGGAGCTGTTTTTT; CDR3: CASNPLKFTGELFF
J: TRBJ1-2; D: .; V: TRBV12-3/TRBV12-4; size: .; DNA: TGTGCCAGCAGCCCGGGACCCTATGGCTACACCTTC; CDR3: CASSPGPYGYTF
J: TRBJ2-4; D: .; V: TRBV3-1/TRBV3-2; size: .; DNA: TGTGCCAGCAGCAGGGAGAGCGCGGCAATGGGCATTCAGTACTTC; CDR3: CASSRESAAMGIQYF
J: TRBJ2-7; D: TRBD1; V: TRBV19; size: .; DNA: TGTGCCAGTAGGAAACAGGGGAGCTCCTACGAGCAGTACTTC; CDR3: CASRKQGSSYEQYF
J: TRBJ1-2; D: .; V: TRBV15; size: .; DNA: TGTGCCACCAGCAGAGAGAACCAGGCGACCTATGGCTACACCTTC; CDR3: CATSRENQATYGYTF
J: TRBJ2-7; D: TRBD2; V: TRBV14; size: .; DNA: TGTGCCAGCAGCGAGCCCTCTGGCGGGGGTTATTCCTACGAGCAGTACTTC; CDR3: CASSEPSGGGYSYEQYF
J: TRBJ1-1; D: TRBD1; V: TRBV2; size: few; DNA: TGTGCCAGCAGTGGACAGGGGAACACTGAAGCTTTCTTT; CDR3: CASSGQGNTEAFF
J: TRBJ2-7; D: .; V: TRBV12-3/TRBV12-4; size: few; DNA: TGTGCCAGCAGCCCGGTGCTTCCCGGCGAGCAGTACTTC; CDR3: CASSPVLPGEQYF
J: TRBJ2-7; D: .; V: TRBV14; size: .; DNA: TGTGCCAGCAGCCAAGATCTCGCGGAGGACTACGAGCAGTACTTC; CDR3: CASSQDLAEDYEQYF
J: TRBJ1-5; D: .; V: TRBV3-1/TRBV3-2; size: .; DNA: TGTGCCAGCAGCCAGACGGTTGATCAGCCCCAGCATTTT; CDR3: CASSQTVDQPQHF
J: TRBJ1-2; D: TRBD1; V: TRBV6-5; size: .; DNA: TGTGCCAGCAGCCTGACAGGGTCTGGTTATGGCTACACCTTC; CDR3: CASSLTGSGYGYTF
J: TRBJ1-2; D: .; V: TRBV2; size: few; DNA: TGTGCCAGCACCCCAGCGCGAGCGATTTCTAACTATGGCTACACCTTC; CDR3: CASTPARAISNYGYTF
J: TRBJ2-1; D: .; V: TRBV5-8; size: .; DNA: TGTGCCAGCAGGGGAATGGGGGGATCGAGCTCCTACAATGAGCAGTTCTTC; CDR3: CASRGMGGSSSYNEQFF
J: TRBJ1-1; D: .; V: TRBV18; size: .; DNA: TGTGCCAGCTCACCCCGGACGAACACTGAAGCTTTCTTT; CDR3: CASSPRTNTEAFF
J: TRBJ2-7; D: .; V: TRBV7-2; size: .; DNA: TGTGCCAGCAGCTACATCACCAATTCCTACGAGCAGTACTTC; CDR3: CASSYITNSYEQYF
J: TRBJ1-4; D: .; V: TRBV19; size: .; DNA: TGTGCCAGTAGTATGTGGGGGGGTGAAAAACTGTTTTTT; CDR3: CASSMWGGEKLFF
J: TRBJ2-3; D: .; V: TRBV11-3; size: once; DNA: TGTGCCAGCAGCGCGGAACCTTCAGATACGCAGTATTTT; CDR3: CASSAEPSDTQYF